Presented here are 24 T cell receptor beta chains from one specimen sequenced in a study of early stage breast cancer tumors. Sequencing was performed with immunoSEQ multiplex PCR; in TCRdb, only in-frame clones are kept and a portion is missing. The table has about 4,800 clones, approximately 70% seen once. Sequencing was done on a sample of normal breast tissue next to the tumor. The receptors were gathered from a person in their sixties with breast cancer.

This clone was seen more than once but under ten times. The CDR3 loop reads CASSIRGGQPQHF. CDR3 DNA sequence: TGTGCCAGTAGTATAAGGGGAGGCCAGCCCCAGCATTTT. J is TRBJ1-5 and V is TRBV19; D possibly corresponds to TRBD1 (5 bases). This CDR3 contains 13 residues. Germline CDR1 reads LNHDA; CDR2 reads SQIVND (reference sequence). V shed 2 bases and J shed 7 bases, with 9 bases lying between them.

The rearrangement joins TRBV11-3 to TRBJ2-5; TRBD1 or TRBD2 may be the D gene (5 bases each). V was trimmed by 3 bases and J by 4 bases, leaving 12 bases between them. Germline V lookup: CDR1 SGHNT, CDR2 YENEEA. The CDR3 is 14 residues long. The CDR3 loop reads CASSLGPGTETQYF. The CDR3 region has the DNA TGTGCCAGCAGCTTGGGCCCTGGGACAGAGACCCAGTACTTC.

V and J are TRBV2 and TRBJ2-3; D perhaps matches TRBD2 (5 bases). Between the trimmed V and J ends, which lost 5 bases and 3 bases, there was a span of 12 bases. The germline CDR1 and CDR2 sequences are SNHLY and FYNNEI. CDR3 size: 14 residues. The DNA of the CDR3 is TGTGCCAGCAGTCCTACCCGGGGAACAGATACGCAGTATTTT. The encoded protein is CASSPTRGTDTQYF.

This clone appeared a single time. The chain has TRBV2 and TRBJ1-1; 8 bases line up with TRBD1. CDR1 is SNHLY, CDR2 FYNNEI, per germline. This CDR3 spans 14 amino acids. The V and J ends lost 4 bases and 5 bases, in that order; junction bases with no gene match: 6. The CDR3: CASSGQGAWTEAFF. The CDR3 nucleotides read TGTGCCAGCAGTGGGCAGGGGGCGTGGACTGAAGCTTTCTTT.

This clone was recorded a few times. The chain combines TRBV6-1 with TRBJ2-1; TRBD1 agrees at 9 bases. Germline CDR1 is MNHNS and CDR2 is SASEGT. V lost 0 bases, J lost 7 bases, and 4 bases stayed unmatched. This CDR3 has 15 amino acids. Written as DNA, the CDR3 is TGTGCCAGCAGTGAAGCGCACAGGGGGCGGAATGAGCAGTTCTTC. It specifies CASSEAHRGRNEQFF.

V is TRBV7-8 and J is TRBJ2-7, with TRBD2 identical over 15 bases. The CDR3 sequence is 18 residues long. The trim removed 1 base at V and 4 bases at J, leaving 8 bases unmatched. Germline CDR1 reads SGHVS; CDR2 reads FQNEAQ. The CDR3 DNA follows: TGTGCCAGCAGCTTAGGTCTGGGACTAGCGGGGGGCCCTTACGAGCAGTACTTC. Amino acid sequence: CASSLGLGLAGGPYEQYF.

This rearrangement joins TRBV5-1 to TRBJ1-1; weak D call: TRBD1 (5 bases). Per the germline V gene, CDR1 is SGHRS and CDR2 is YFSETQ. V lost 3 bases to trimming and J lost 11 bases, with 11 bases between them. This CDR3 has 11 residues. The CDR3 DNA reads TGCGCCAGCAGCTCACAGGCTAGGGCTTTCTTT. It yields the protein CASSSQARAFF.

This chain links TRBV6-5 with TRBJ1-1, with D hard to call. Trimming shortened V by 2 bases and J by 5 bases, and 12 bases separated the two germline ends. Germline V gene lookup returns CDR1 MNHEY and CDR2 SVGAGI. The CDR3 covers 14 residues. CDR3 protein: CASSYRGLGTEAFF. As DNA, the CDR3 is TGTGCCAGCAGTTACCGGGGTCTGGGGACTGAAGCTTTCTTT.

This rearrangement joins TRBV30 to TRBJ1-2, with D perhaps matching TRBD1 (6 bases). The CDR3 is made up of 12 amino acids. Germline loops: CDR1 GTSNPN, CDR2 SVGIG (reference sequence). V gave up 2 bases and J gave up 7 bases, with 11 bases separating them. CDR3 residues: CAWSPGTSGYTF. The CDR3 coding sequence is TGTGCCTGGAGTCCCGGGACATCTGGCTACACCTTC.

The J gene is TRBJ2-5, the V gene TRBV10-3, with TRBD1 matching 7 bases. The V gene end was trimmed by 10 bases and the J gene end by 3 bases; junction bases not matched to a gene: 14. The germline V gene has CDR1 ENHRY and CDR2 SYGVKD. CDR3 length equals 15 residues. The CDR3 is CASSPADRVEETQYF. In DNA, the CDR3 is TGTGCCAGCAGCCCCGCCGACAGGGTGGAAGAGACCCAGTACTTC.

The V and J genes are TRBV11-2 and TRBJ1-3, with D uncertain. With 5 bases removed from V and 2 bases from J, the gap between germline ends came to 13 bases. The CDR3 totals 15 residues. Germline loops: CDR1 SGHAT, CDR2 FQNNGV. CDR3 bases: TGTGCCAGCAGCGTACGGATAGTTGCTGGAAACACCATATATTTT. It is translated as CASSVRIVAGNTIYF.

In its sample, this clone was seen a few times. This chain uses TRBV21-1 with TRBJ2-1; the D segment call TRBD1 is taken from the table without a DNA check. TRBV21-1 is annotated as a pseudogene. The CDR3 contains 15 residues. DNA of the CDR3: TGTGCCAGCCGATCGCTGACAGGGTTTGGGAATGAGCAGTTCTTC. Translated: CASRSLTGFGNEQFF.

This sequence joins TRBV4-2 and TRBJ2-1; D ambiguous. Trimming shortened V by 5 bases and J by 10 bases, and 12 bases separated the two germline ends. The CDR3 extends over 12 amino acids. Germline V gives CDR1 LGHNA, CDR2 YNFKEQ. CDR3 loop: CASSYRPAEQFF. CDR3 in DNA: TGTGCCAGCAGCTATCGACCCGCGGAGCAGTTCTTC.

The V and J genes are TRBV7-9 and TRBJ1-2; 7 nucleotides line up with TRBD1. Trimming removed 5 bases from V and 0 bases from J; junction bases left unmatched: 9. The germline gives CDR1 SEHNR, CDR2 FQNEAQ (reference sequence). The CDR3 totals 16 residues. CDR3 bases: TGTGCCAGCAGCGATAGCGGGACAGACACTAACTATGGCTACACCTTC. It encodes CASSDSGTDTNYGYTF.

V is TRBV28 and J is TRBJ2-3; no definite D call. V was shortened by 4 bases and J by 5 bases, with 16 bases between the two germline ends. Germline V gene data show CDR1 as MDHEN and CDR2 as SYDVKM. This CDR3 region has 15 residues. The CDR3 DNA reads TGTGCCAGCAGTTCCCACCGGGCCCACGGAGATACGCAGTATTTT. This encodes CASSSHRAHGDTQYF.

V is TRBV10-2 and J is TRBJ2-2, with a possible D match to TRBD1 (6 bases). Deletions cut 2 bases from V and 8 bases from J, with 15 bases between. This CDR3 spans 15 amino acids. The germline V gene has CDR1 WSHSY and CDR2 SAAADI. This chain's CDR3 is CASSEGRGLGGELFF. The CDR3 nucleotides are TGCGCCAGCAGTGAGGGCAGGGGCCTTGGTGGGGAGCTGTTTTTT.

The chain recombines TRBV10-1 with TRBJ2-7; D remains ambiguous. CDR3 length: 13 residues. Germline-derived CDR1 and CDR2 are WNHNN and SYGVQD (reference sequence). Trimming removed 8 bases at V and 0 bases at J, with 11 bases between. CDR3: CASAAVDSYEQYF. CDR3 nucleotides: TGCGCCAGCGCTGCGGTAGACTCCTACGAGCAGTACTTC.

The chain uses TRBV2 and TRBJ1-2; D gene ambiguous. The V end was cut by 6 bases, the J end by 6 bases, with 8 bases between. CDR3 length: 11 amino acids. Per the germline V gene, CDR1 is SNHLY and CDR2 is FYNNEI. CDR3 DNA: TGTGCCAGCAGACCAGAGCATGGCTACACCTTC. Protein product: CASRPEHGYTF. The complete variable domain, with remaining parts taken from reference TRBV2 and TRBJ1-2, reads EPEVTQTPSHQVTQMGQEVILRCVPISNHLYFYWYRQILGQKVEFLVSFYNNEISEKSEIFDDQFSVERPDGSNFTLKIRSTKLEDSAMYFCASRPEHGYTFGSGTRLTVV.

By sample share, this clone is large. The J gene is TRBJ2-3, the V gene TRBV7-3; 8 bases fit TRBD2. The germline gives CDR1 SGHTA, CDR2 FQGTGA. There are 15 residues in the CDR3. With V trimmed by 5 bases and J by 1 base, 5 bases remained unmatched. CDR3 residues: CASSIDSGGTDTQYF. CDR3 coding DNA: TGTGCCAGCAGCATAGATAGCGGGGGCACAGATACGCAGTATTTT.

This clone was counted only a few times. This chain connects TRBV7-2 to TRBJ1-5; no firm D call. The V end lost 5 bases, the J end lost 2 bases, and 10 bases lay between the germline ends. Germline-derived CDR1 and CDR2 are SGHTA and FQGNSA. The CDR3 has 14 residues. The CDR3 bases are TGTGCCAGCAGCCCCTTTGGGGGCAATCAGCCCCAGCATTTT. Protein sequence: CASSPFGGNQPQHF.

This clone was picked up a small number of times. The rearrangement joins TRBV7-2 to TRBJ1-1; D is undetermined. The CDR3 has 12 residues. The germline gives CDR1 SGHTA, CDR2 FQGNSA. V was clipped by 9 bases and J by 1 base, with 9 bases between them. The CDR3 is CASSEGNTEAFF. CDR3 in DNA: TGTGCCAGTTCCGAGGGGAACACTGAAGCTTTCTTT. Looking up the rest from reference TRBV7-2 and TRBJ1-1 gives the full variable domain: GAGVSQSPSNKVTEKGKDVELRCDPISGHTALYWYRQSLGQGLEFLIYFQGNSAPDKSGLPSDRFSAERTGGSVSTLTIQRTQQEDSAVYLCASSEGNTEAFFGQGTRLTVV.

J is TRBJ1-4 and V is TRBV25-1; tentatively, D is TRBD1 (6 bases). Germline loops: CDR1 MGHDK, CDR2 SYGVNS. The CDR3 totals 13 residues. V shed 10 bases and J shed 5 bases, with 14 bases lying between them. For the CDR3, the DNA is TGTGCCACCTTCTCACAGGGAAATGAAAAACTGTTTTTT. This translates into CATFSQGNEKLFF.

The V gene is TRBV23-1, the J gene TRBJ2-4; maybe TRBD1 (7 bases). TRBV23-1 is classed as an ORF, of uncertain function. This CDR3 is built from 20 residues. Trimming cost V 2 bases and J 1 base, with 24 bases left between them. The CDR3 DNA sequence: TGCGCCAGCAGTCAAAGGCGGGGTCAGGACAGGATAGCCGCCAAAAACATTCAGTACTTC. Translating it yields CASSQRRGQDRIAAKNIQYF.

The chain links TRBV27 to TRBJ2-5; D is unresolved. The CDR3 runs to 15 residues. The germline gives CDR1 MNHEY, CDR2 SMNVEV (reference sequence). Trimming shortened V by 2 bases and J by 0 bases, and 10 bases separated the two germline ends. DNA of the CDR3: TGTGCCAGCAGTTTAATACCCGGGTACCAAGAGACCCAGTACTTC. This codes for CASSLIPGYQETQYF.